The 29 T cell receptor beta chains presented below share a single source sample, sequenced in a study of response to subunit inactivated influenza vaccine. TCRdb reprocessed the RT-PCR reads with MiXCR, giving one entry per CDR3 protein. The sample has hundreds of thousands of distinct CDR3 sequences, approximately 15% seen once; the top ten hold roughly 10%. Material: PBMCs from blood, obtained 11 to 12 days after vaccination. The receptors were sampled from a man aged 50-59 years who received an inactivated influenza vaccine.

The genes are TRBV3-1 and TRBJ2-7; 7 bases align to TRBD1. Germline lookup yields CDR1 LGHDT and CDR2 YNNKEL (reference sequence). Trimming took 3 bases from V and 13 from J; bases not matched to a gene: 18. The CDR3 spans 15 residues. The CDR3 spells CASSQIGRQGLERYF. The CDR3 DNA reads TGTGCCAGCAGCCAGATTGGGCGACAGGGATTGGAGAGATACTTC.

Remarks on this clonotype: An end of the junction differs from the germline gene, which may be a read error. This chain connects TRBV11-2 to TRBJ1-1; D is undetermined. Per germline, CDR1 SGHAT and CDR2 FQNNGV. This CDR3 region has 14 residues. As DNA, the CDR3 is TGTGCCAGCAGCTTAGAGGGTTGGAGAGATAAAGCTTTATTT. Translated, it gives CASSLEGWRDKALF. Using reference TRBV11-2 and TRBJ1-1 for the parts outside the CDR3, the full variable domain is EAGVAQSPRYKIIEKRQSVAFWCNPISGHATLYWYQQILGQGPKLLIQFQNNGVVDDSQLPKDRFSAERLKGVDSTLKIQPAKLEDSAVYLCASSLEGWRDKALFGQGTRLTVV.

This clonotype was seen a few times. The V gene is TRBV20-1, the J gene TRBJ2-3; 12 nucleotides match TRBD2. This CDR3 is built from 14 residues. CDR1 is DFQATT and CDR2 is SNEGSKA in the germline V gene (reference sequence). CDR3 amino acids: CSARGTSGTDTQYF. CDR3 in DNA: TGCAGCGCAAGAGGGACTAGCGGGACAGATACGCAGTATTTT.

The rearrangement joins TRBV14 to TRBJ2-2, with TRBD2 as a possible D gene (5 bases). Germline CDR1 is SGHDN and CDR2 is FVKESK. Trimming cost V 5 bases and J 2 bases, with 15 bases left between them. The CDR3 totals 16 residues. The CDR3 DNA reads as TGTGCCAGCAGCGAACTAGTCCGATTCAACACCGGGGAGCTGTTTTTT. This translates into CASSELVRFNTGELFF.

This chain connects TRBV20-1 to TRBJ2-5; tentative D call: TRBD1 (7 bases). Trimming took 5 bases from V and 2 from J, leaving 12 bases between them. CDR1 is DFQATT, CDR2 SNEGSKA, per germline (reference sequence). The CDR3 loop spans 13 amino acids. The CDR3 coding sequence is TGCAGTGCTTTCCAGGGGGGACAAGAGACCCAGTACTTC. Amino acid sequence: CSAFQGGQETQYF.

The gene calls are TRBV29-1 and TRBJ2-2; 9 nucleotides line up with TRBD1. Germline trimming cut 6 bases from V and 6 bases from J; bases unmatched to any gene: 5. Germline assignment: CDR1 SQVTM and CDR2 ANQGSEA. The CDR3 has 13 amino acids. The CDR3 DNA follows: TGCAGCGTCCCGACAGGGGGTCCCGGGGAGCTGTTTTTT. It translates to CSVPTGGPGELFF.

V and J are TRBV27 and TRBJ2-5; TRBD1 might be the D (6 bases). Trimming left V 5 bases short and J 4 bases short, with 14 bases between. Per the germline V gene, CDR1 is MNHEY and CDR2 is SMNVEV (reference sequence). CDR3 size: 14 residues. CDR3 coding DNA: TGTGCCAGCAGTGCTCCAGGGGCGGGAGAGACCCAGTACTTC. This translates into CASSAPGAGETQYF.

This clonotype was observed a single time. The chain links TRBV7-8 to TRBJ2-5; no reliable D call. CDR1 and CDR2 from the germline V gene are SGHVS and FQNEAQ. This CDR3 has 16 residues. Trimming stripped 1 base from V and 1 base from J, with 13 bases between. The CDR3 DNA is TGTGCCAGCAGCTTAGGTCGGATCGGGCTCCAAGAGACCCAGTACTTC. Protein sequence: CASSLGRIGLQETQYF.

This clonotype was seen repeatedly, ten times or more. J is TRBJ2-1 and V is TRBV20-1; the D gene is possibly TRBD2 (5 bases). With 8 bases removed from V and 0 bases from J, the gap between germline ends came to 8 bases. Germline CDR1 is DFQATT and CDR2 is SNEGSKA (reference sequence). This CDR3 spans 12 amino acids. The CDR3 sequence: CSFGNSYNEQFF. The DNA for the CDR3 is TGCAGTTTCGGGAACTCCTACAATGAGCAGTTCTTC.

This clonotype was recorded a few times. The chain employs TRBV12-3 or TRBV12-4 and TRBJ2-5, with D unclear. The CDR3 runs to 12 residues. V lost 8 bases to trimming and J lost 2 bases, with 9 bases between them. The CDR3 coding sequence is TGTGCCAGCGGCACAGCTCAAGAGACCCAGTACTTC. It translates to CASGTAQETQYF.

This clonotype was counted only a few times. Written as DNA, the CDR3 is TGTGCCAGCAGTTTATCGGTTGGGGAGCTGTTTTTT. The encoded protein is CASSLSVGELFF. The gene calls are TRBV12-3 or TRBV12-4 and TRBJ2-2; no clear D gene. Trimming removed 2 bases at V and 8 bases at J, with 6 bases between. The CDR3 contains 12 residues.

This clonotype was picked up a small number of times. In nucleotides, the CDR3 is TGTGCCAGCAACGACCAAGCGATGGGAATCGCTGTGCAGTTCTTC. The encoded protein is CASNDQAMGIAVQFF. The rearrangement joins TRBV14 to TRBJ2-1, with unresolved D. The germline gives CDR1 SGHDN, CDR2 FVKESK. V lost 7 bases and J 12 bases, leaving 25 bases between the germline ends. There are 15 residues in the CDR3. Based on the CDR3 plus reference TRBV14 and TRBJ2-1, the full variable domain is EAGVTQFPSHSVIEKGQTVTLRCDPISGHDNLYWYRRVMGKEIKFLLHFVKESKQDESGMPNNRFLAERTGGTYSTLKVQPAELEDSGVYFCASNDQAMGIAVQFFGPGTRLTVL.

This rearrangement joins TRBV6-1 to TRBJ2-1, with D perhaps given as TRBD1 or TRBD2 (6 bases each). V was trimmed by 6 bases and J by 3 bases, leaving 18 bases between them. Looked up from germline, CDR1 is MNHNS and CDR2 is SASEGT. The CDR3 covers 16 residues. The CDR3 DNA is TGTGCCAGCAGCCCCGGAGGGGGTAATCTCTACAATGAGCAGTTCTTC. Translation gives CASSPGGGNLYNEQFF.

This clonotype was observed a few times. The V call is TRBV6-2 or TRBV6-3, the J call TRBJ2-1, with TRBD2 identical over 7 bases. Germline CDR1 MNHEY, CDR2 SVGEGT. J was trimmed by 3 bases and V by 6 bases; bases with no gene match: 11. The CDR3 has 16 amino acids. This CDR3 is CASSRKSGALYNEQFF. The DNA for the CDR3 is TGTGCCAGCAGCCGAAAAAGCGGGGCCCTCTACAATGAGCAGTTCTTC.

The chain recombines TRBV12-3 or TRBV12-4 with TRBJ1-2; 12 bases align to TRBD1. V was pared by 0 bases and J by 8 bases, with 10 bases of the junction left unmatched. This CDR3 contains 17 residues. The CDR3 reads CASSLAGTGGAAGGYTF. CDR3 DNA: TGTGCCAGCAGTTTAGCGGGGACAGGGGGCGCTGCGGGGGGCTACACCTTC.

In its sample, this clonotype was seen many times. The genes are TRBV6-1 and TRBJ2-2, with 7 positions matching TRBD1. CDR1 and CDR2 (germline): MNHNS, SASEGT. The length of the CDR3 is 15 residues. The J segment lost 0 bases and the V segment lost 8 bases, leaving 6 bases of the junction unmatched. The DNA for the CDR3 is TGTGCCAGCGGTGTAGGACAGGCGAACACCGGGGAGCTGTTTTTT. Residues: CASGVGQANTGELFF.

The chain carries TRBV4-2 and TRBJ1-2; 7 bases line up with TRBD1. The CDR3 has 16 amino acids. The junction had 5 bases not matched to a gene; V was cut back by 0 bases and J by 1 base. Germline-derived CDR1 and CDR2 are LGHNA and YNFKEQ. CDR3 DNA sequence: TGTGCCAGCAGCCAAGAAAAAGGGACAGTTAACTATGGCTACACCTTC. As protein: CASSQEKGTVNYGYTF.

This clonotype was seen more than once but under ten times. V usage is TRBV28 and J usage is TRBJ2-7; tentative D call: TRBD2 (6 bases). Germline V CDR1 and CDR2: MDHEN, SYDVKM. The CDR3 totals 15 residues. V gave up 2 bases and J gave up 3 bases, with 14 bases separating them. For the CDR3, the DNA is TGTGCCAGCAGTTTAATAACTAGCCGACGCTACGAGCAGTACTTC. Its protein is CASSLITSRRYEQYF.

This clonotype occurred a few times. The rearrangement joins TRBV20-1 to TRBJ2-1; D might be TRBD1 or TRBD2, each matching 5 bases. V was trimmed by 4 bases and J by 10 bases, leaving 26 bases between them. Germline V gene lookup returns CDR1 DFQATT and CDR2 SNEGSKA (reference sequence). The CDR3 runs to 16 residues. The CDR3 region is CSATSPNTGDLFEQFF. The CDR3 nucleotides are TGCAGTGCTACCTCACCGAATACCGGGGACCTGTTCGAGCAGTTCTTC.

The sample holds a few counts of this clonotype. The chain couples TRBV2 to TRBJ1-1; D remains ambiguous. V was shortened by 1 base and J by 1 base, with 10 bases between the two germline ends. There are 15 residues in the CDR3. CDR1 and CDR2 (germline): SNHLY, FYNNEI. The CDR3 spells CASSEEGVSNTEAFF. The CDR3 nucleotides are TGTGCCAGCAGTGAAGAAGGAGTTTCGAACACTGAAGCTTTCTTT.

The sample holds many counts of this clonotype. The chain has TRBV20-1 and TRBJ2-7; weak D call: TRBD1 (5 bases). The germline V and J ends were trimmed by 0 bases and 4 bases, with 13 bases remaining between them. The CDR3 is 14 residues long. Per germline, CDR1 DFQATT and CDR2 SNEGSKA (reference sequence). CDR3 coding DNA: TGCAGTGCTAGAGATCATCAGGGCGTATACGAGCAGTACTTC. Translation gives CSARDHQGVYEQYF.

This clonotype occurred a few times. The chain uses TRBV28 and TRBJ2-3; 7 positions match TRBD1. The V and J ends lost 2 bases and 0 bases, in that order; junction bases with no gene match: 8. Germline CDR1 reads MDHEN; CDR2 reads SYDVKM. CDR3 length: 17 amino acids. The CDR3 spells CASSLRPDRPSTDTQYF. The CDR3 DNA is TGTGCCAGCAGTTTAAGGCCGGACAGGCCTAGCACAGATACGCAGTATTTT.

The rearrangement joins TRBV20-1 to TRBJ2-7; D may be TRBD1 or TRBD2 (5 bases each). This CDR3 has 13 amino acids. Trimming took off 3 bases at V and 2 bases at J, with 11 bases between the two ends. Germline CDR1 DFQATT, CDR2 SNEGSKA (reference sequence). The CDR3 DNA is TGCAGTGCTAGTGGGGGTAGCACCTACGAGCAGTACTTC. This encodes CSASGGSTYEQYF.

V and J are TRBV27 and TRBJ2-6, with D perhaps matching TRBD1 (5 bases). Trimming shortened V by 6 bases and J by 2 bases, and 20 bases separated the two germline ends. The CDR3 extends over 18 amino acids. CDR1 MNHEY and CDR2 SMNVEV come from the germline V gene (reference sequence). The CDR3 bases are TGTGCCAGCAGACGTGGCTTGGGGCGCCAAGCTGGGGCCAACGTCCTGACTTTC. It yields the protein CASRRGLGRQAGANVLTF. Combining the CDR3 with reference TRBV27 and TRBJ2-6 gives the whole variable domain EAQVTQNPRYLITVTGKKLTVTCSQNMNHEYMSWYRQDPGLGLRQIYYSMNVEVTDKGDVPEGYKVSRKEKRNFPLILESPSPNQTSLYFCASRRGLGRQAGANVLTFGAGSRLTVL.

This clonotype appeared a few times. CDR3 DNA sequence: TGTGCCAGCAGCTTCAGGATTCAAGAGACCCAGTACTTC. This encodes CASSFRIQETQYF. V and J are TRBV7-2 and TRBJ2-5; D not resolved. The CDR3 totals 13 residues. CDR1 is SGHTA, CDR2 FQGNSA, per germline. Trimming left V 3 bases short and J 2 bases short, with 7 bases between.

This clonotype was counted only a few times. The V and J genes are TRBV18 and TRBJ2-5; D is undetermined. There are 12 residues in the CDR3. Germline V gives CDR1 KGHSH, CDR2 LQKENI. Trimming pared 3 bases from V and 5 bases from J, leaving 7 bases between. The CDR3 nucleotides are TGTGCCAGCTCACCGGGGTTTGAGACCCAGTACTTC. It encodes CASSPGFETQYF.

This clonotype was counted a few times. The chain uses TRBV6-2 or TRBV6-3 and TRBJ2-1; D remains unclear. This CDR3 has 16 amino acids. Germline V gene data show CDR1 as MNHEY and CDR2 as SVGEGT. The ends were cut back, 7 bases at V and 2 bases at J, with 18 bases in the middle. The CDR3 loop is CASTRKLARTYNEQFF. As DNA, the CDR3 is TGTGCCAGCACTCGAAAATTGGCTCGAACCTACAATGAGCAGTTCTTC.

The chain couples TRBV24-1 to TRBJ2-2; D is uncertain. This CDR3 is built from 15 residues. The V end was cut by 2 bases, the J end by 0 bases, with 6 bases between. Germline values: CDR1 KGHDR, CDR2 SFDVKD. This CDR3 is CATSDSGTNTGELFF. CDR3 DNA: TGTGCCACCAGTGATTCTGGGACGAACACCGGGGAGCTGTTTTTT.

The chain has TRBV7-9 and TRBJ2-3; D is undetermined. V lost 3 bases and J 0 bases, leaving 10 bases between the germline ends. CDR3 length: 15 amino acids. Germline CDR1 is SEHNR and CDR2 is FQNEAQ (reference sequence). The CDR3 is CASSFSTASTDTQYF. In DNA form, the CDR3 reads TGTGCCAGCAGCTTTTCGACGGCCAGCACAGATACGCAGTATTTT.